This entry is about one TCR beta chain. The sample belongs to a study of cytomegalovirus exposure and HLA in healthy donors. The CDR3 spans 13 residues. V was cut by 4 bases and J by 8 bases, with 13 bases left in between. Germline V lookup: CDR1 SGHRS, CDR2 YFSETQ. The PCR made use of 60 Vbeta and 13 Jbeta primers. Only in-frame clones appear in the TCRdb table, and some are missing; sequencing was by immunoSEQ multiplex PCR. The sample holds under 75,000 clones, about nine tenths seen once. The chain couples TRBV5-1 to TRBJ2-1; tentatively, D is TRBD1 (5 bases). Material: PBMCs. The receptor comes from a woman aged 25 to 39 in good health and CMV-seronegative. CDR3 region: CASSPGQEYEQFF. CDR3 nucleotide sequence: TGCGCCAGCAGCCCTGGACAAGAATATGAGCAGTTCTTC.